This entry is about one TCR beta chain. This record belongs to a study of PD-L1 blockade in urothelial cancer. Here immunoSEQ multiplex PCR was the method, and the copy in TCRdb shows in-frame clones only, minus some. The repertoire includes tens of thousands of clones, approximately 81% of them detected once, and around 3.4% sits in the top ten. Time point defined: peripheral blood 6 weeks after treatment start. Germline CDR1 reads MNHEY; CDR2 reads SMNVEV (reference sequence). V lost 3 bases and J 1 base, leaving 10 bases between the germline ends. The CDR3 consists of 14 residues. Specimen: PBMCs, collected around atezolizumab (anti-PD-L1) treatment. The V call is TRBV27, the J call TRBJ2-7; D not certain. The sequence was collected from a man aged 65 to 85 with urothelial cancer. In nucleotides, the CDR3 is TGTGCCAGCAGTTTTAGTCTTAGTTCCTACGAGCAGTACTTC. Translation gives CASSFSLSSYEQYF.